This T cell receptor (beta chain) was retrieved from a study of shared clonotypes between healthy human individuals. Whole-study findings and limits: Collection of samples was limited to blood; tissue repertoires likely differ. Sharing of clonotypes among donors was expected to vary with sequencing depth.

The CDR3 is made up of 16 amino acids. Germline V lookup: CDR1 SGHVS, CDR2 FQNEAQ. The germline V and J ends were trimmed by 4 bases and 1 base, with 14 bases remaining between them. Only in-frame clones appear in the TCRdb table, and some are missing; sequencing was by immunoSEQ multiplex PCR. The sample carries more than 400,000 clones, about 85% recorded once. With regard to this clone: Its antigen remains unidentified.

All donors qualified as healthy HIV-negative adults and had experienced no recent acute infections or vaccinations. The specimen was PBMCs. This receptor was taken from a woman in her forties in good health. Some clones in this sample may be carry-over from other donors' samples. J is TRBJ2-1 and V is TRBV7-8, with D maybe TRBD2 (5 bases). CDR3 protein: CASSSTTGGSYNEQFF. CDR3 nucleotides: TGTGCCAGCAGCTCTACTACGGGCGGGTCCTACAATGAGCAGTTCTTC.